This TCR beta chain was found in a study of blood T cell repertoires in COVID-19. Study in general: Acute-phase and convalescent COVID-19 samples originated in the United States, Italy and Spain.

Participant-given clinical history determined each cohort assignment. Profiling relied on immunoSEQ multiplex PCR, and the TCRdb table lists in-frame clones only, not all of them. The data hold over 200,000 clones, with approximately 75% observed a single time. V gave up 5 bases and J gave up 9 bases; unmatched junction bases: 10. Per the germline V gene, CDR1 is SGHTA and CDR2 is FQGNSA. There are 14 residues in the CDR3. Source material: PBMCs or T cells enriched from blood (not recorded which). This chain joins TRBV7-2 and TRBJ2-4; TRBD1 matches 7 bases. The receptor was derived from a man in his forties who had recovered from COVID-19. The CDR3 nucleotides are TGTGCCAGCAGCCTTACGACAGGGATGCGCATTCAGTACTTC. The encoded protein is CASSLTTGMRIQYF.